Listed below are T cell receptor beta chains from one sample, sequenced in a study of T cells in Graves' hyperthyroidism and ophthalmopathy. TCRdb re-derived calls from the multiplex PCR reads in MiXCR, one entry per CDR3 protein. The sample includes hundreds of thousands of distinct CDR3 sequences, around 19% of them seen just once. Sequencing used blood. These receptors all stem from a man aged 40-50 years with Graves' hyperthyroidism. CDR3s include the opening cysteine and the closing phenylalanine or tryptophan. A D gene is named only where the DNA matches it firmly. Only part of the rows carry a size: once, few, many, or a class if the clone is expanded.

D	size	V	J	DNA	CDR3
.	few	TRBV19	TRBJ2-3	TGTGCCAGCGGACAAGGGCCAGGGGAGACGCAGTATTTT	CASGQGPGETQYF
.	many	TRBV7-8	TRBJ2-3	TGTGCCAGCCCCAACAGAACAGGGCTCAGCACAGATACGCAGTATTTT	CASPNRTGLSTDTQYF
.	.	TRBV6-1	TRBJ2-7	TGTGCCAGCGCCCACTCCAGGGACACCCAAAGCTCCTACGAGCAGTACTTC	CASAHSRDTQSSYEQYF
TRBD2	many	TRBV2	TRBJ2-3	TGTGCCAGCAGCCCCGGGCGGGGGGGCCCTGATACGCAGTATTTT	CASSPGRGGPDTQYF
.	many	TRBV7-3	TRBJ2-1	TGTGCCAGCAGCCAGGGCCAGGGGCTCGGCTCCTACAATGAGCAGTTCTTC	CASSQGQGLGSYNEQFF
TRBD2	many	TRBV5-1	TRBJ2-1	TGCGCCAGCAGTTCACTAGCGGGGGTGAGTGAGCAGTTCTTC	CASSSLAGVSEQFF
TRBD1	.	TRBV15	TRBJ2-1	TGTGCCACCGGCGCGGGACAGGGTCGAGGTGAGCAGTTCTTC	CATGAGQGRGEQFF
.	.	TRBV11-2	TRBJ2-2	TGTGCCAGCAGCTCATATATGGGTTTCACCGGGGAGCTGCTTTTT	CASSSYMGFTGELLF
TRBD1	many	TRBV6-2/TRBV6-3	TRBJ2-1	TGTGCCAGCAGTTACCTGGGACAGGGTGCGTACAATGAGCAGTTCTTC	CASSYLGQGAYNEQFF
.	.	TRBV19	TRBJ2-7	TGTGCCAGTAGTATTTTCACGGGAATCCCCTACGAGCAGTACTTC	CASSIFTGIPYEQYF
TRBD1	.	TRBV2	TRBJ2-1	TGTGCCAGCAGTGCCCCAGGGGGTCCCCACAATGAGCAGTTCTTC	CASSAPGGPHNEQFF
.	.	TRBV7-9	TRBJ1-1	TGTGCCAGCAGCTTGTGGCCGAACACTGAAGCTTTCTTT	CASSLWPNTEAFF
.	many	TRBV18	TRBJ1-2	TGTGCCAGCTCACCACGTGCAGGAGACTATGGCTACACCTTC	CASSPRAGDYGYTF
.	many	TRBV12-3/TRBV12-4	TRBJ1-6	TGTGCCAGCGGACCAGCGGAGAATTCACCCCTCCACTTT	CASGPAENSPLHF
.	.	TRBV25-1	TRBJ2-3	TGTGCGACGGGCTCCAGCACAGATACGCAGTATTTT	CATGSSTDTQYF
.	many	TRBV6-2/TRBV6-3	TRBJ1-1	TGTGCCAGCAGCAGGGGAGTTAAGGGGAACACTGAAGCTTTCTTT	CASSRGVKGNTEAFF
.	.	TRBV20-1	TRBJ2-1	TGCAGTGCTAGAGAACGGGACTCCTACAATGAGCAGTTCTTC	CSARERDSYNEQFF
.	many	TRBV18	TRBJ2-7	TGTGCCAGCTCACCAGGGCCGCACTACGAGCAGTACTTC	CASSPGPHYEQYF
.	.	TRBV28	TRBJ1-2	TGTGCCAGCAGTTTGGGGAGGGGCATACGACACTATGGCTACACCTTC	CASSLGRGIRHYGYTF
.	many	TRBV28	TRBJ2-7	TGTGCCAGCGAGGGGACTCGGGAGCAGTACTTC	CASEGTREQYF